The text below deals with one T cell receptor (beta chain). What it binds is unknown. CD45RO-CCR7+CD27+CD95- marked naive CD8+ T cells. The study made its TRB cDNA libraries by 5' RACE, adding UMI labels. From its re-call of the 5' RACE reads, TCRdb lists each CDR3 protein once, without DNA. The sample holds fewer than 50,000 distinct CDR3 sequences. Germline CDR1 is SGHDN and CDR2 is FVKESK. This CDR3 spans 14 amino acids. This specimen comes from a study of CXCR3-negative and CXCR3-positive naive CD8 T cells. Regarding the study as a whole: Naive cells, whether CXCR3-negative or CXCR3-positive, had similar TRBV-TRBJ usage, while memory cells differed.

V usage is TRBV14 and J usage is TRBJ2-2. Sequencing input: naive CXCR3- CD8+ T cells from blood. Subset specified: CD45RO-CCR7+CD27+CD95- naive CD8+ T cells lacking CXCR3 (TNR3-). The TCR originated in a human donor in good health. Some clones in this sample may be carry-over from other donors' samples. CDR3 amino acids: CASSQEWNTGELFF.